This T cell receptor (beta chain) was sequenced in a study of blood T cell repertoires in COVID-19. Looking at the study overall: The United States, Italy and Spain were the sources of the acute and convalescent COVID-19 samples. T cells, B-cell-depleted T cells, or PBMCs provided the cDNA or gDNA that served as material.

In the source study's methods: Reference gene primer amplification gave estimated nucleated cell counts. Method: immunoSEQ multiplex PCR; TCRdb's copy keeps in-frame clones and lacks some. That table supplies the V and J calls and clone size; D and trimming were determined from the DNA. The table lists around 130,000 clones, about 83% of them singletons, with 16% in the top ten. The germline V gene encodes CDR1 LGHDT and CDR2 YNNKEL (reference sequence). CDR3 length: 14 residues. Trimming took off 1 base at V and 2 bases at J, with 8 bases between the two ends. This chain uses TRBV3-1 (or the pseudogene TRBV3-2) with TRBJ1-2, with D possibly TRBD1 on 5 matching bases. The receptor comes from a middle-aged man with acute or convalescent COVID-19. Sequencing was carried out using peripheral blood. The CDR3: CASSQGSGNYGYTF. In DNA form, the CDR3 reads TGTGCCAGCAGCCAAGGGTCAGGGAACTATGGCTACACCTTC.